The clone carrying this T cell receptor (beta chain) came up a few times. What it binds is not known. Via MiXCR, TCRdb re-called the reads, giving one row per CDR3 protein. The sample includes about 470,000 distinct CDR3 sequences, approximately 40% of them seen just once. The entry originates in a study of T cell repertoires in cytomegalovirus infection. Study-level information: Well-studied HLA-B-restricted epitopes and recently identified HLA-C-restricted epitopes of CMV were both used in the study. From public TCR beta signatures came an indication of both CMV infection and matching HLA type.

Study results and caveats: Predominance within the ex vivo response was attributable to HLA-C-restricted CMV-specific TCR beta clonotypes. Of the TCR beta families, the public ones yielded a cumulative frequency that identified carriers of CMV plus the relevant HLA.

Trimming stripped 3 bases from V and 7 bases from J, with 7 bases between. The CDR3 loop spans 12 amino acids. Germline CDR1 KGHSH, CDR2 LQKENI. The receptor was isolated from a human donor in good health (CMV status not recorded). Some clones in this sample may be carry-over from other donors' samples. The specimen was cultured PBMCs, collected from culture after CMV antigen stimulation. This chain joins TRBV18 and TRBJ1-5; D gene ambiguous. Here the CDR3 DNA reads TGTGCCAGCTCACCTGGGGAGCAGCCCCAGCATTTT. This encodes CASSPGEQPQHF.